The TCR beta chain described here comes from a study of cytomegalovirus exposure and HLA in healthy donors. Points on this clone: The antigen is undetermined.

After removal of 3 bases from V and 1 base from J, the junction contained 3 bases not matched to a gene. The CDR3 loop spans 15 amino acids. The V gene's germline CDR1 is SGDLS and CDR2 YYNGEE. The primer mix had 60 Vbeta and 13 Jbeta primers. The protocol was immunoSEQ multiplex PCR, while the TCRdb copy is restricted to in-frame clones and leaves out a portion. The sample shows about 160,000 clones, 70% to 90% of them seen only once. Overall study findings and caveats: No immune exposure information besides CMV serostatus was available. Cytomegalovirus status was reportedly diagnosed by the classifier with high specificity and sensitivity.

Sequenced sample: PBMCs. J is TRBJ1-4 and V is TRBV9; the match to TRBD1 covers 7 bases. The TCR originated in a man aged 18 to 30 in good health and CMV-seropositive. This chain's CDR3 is CASSAGTVTNEKLFF. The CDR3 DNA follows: TGTGCCAGCAGCGCCGGGACAGTAACTAATGAAAAACTGTTTTTT.